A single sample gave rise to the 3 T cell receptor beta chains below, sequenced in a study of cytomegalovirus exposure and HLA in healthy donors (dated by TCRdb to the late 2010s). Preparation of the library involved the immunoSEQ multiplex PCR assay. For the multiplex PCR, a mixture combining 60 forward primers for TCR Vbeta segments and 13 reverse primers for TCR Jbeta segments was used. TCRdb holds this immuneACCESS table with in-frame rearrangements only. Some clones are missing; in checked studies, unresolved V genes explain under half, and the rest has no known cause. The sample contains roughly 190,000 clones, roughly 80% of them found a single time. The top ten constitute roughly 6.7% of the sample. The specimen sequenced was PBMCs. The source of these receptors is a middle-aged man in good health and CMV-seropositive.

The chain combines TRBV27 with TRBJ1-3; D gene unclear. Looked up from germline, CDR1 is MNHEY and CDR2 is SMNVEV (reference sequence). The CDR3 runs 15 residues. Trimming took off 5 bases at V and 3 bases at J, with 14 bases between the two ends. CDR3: CASSPGPGGGNTIYF. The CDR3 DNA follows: TGTGCCAGCAGTCCCGGTCCAGGAGGTGGAAACACCATATATTTT.

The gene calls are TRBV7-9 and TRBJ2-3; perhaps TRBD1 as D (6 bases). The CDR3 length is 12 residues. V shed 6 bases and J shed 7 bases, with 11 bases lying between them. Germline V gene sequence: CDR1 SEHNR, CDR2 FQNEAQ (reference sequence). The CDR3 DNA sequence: TGTGCCAGCAGTTACAGGGATCATACGCAGTATTTT. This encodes CASSYRDHTQYF.

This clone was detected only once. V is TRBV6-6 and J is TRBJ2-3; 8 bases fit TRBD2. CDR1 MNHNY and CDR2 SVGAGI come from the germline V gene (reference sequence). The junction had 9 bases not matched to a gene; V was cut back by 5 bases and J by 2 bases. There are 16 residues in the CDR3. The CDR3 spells CASSHGVGGATDTQYF. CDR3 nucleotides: TGTGCCAGCAGTCACGGCGTCGGGGGGGCCACAGATACGCAGTATTTT.